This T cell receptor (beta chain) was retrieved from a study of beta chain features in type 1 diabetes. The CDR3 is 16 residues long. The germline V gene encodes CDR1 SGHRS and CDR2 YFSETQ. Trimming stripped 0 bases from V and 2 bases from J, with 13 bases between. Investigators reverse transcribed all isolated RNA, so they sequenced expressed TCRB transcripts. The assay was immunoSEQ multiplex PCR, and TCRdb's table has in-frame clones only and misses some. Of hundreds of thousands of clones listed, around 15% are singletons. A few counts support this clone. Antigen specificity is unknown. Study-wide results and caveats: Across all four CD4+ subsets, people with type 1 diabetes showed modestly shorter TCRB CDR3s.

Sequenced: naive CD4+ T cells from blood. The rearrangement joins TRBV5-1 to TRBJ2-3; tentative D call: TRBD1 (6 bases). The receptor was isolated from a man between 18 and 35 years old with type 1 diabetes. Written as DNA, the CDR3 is TGCGCCAGCAGCTTGGAGGGGGTCGGCGACACAGATACGCAGTATTTT. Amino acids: CASSLEGVGDTDTQYF.